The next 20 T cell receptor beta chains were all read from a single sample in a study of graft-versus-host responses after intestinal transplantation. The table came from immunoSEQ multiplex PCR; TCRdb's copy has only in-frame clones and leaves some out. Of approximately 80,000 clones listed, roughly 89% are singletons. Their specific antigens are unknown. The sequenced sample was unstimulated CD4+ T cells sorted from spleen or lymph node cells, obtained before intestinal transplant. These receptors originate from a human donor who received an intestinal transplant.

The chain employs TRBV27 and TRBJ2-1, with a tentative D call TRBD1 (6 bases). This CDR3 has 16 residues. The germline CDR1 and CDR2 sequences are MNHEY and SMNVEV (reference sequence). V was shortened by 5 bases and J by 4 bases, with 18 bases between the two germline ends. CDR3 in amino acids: CASSDIQGGLYNEQFF. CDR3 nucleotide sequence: TGTGCCAGCAGTGATATACAGGGTGGCCTTTACAATGAGCAGTTCTTC.

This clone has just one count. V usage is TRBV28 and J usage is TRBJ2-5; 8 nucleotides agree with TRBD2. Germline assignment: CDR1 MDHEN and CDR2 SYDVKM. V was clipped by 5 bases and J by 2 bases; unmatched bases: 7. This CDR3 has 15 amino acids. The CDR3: CASSPPSSGQETQYF. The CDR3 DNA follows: TGTGCCAGCAGTCCCCCTTCTAGCGGGCAAGAGACCCAGTACTTC.

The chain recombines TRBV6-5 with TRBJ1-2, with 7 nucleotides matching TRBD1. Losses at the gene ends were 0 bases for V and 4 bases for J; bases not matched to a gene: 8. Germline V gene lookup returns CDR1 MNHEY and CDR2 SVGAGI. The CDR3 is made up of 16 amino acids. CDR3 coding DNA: TGTGCCAGCAGTTACTCTACAGGGGTGTCGGGCTATGGCTACACCTTC. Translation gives CASSYSTGVSGYGYTF.

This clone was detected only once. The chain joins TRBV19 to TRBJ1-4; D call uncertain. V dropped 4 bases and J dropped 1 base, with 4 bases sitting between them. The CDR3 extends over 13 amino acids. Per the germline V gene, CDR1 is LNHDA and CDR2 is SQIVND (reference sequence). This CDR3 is CASSSETNEKLFF. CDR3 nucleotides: TGTGCCAGTAGTAGCGAAACTAATGAAAAACTGTTTTTT.

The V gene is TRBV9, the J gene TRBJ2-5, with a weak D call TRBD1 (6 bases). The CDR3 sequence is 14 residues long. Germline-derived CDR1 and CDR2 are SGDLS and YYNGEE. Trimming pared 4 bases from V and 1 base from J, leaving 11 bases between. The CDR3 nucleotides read TGTGCCAGCAGCCCCACAGGGCGCCAAGAGACCCAGTACTTC. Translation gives CASSPTGRQETQYF.

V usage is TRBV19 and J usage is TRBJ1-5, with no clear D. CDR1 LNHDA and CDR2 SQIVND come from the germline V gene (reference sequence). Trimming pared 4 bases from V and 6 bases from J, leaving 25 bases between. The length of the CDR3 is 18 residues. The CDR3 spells CASSTPDGGKLGSQPQHF. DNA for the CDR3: TGTGCCAGTAGTACCCCGGACGGAGGAAAACTCGGGAGTCAGCCCCAGCATTTT.

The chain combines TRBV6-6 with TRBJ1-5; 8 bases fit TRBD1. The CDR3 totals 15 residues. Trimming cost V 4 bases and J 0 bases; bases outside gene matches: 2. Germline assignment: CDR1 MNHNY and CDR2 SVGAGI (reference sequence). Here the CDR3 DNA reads TGTGCCAGCAGTTCGACAGGGGCTAGCAATCAGCCCCAGCATTTT. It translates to CASSSTGASNQPQHF.

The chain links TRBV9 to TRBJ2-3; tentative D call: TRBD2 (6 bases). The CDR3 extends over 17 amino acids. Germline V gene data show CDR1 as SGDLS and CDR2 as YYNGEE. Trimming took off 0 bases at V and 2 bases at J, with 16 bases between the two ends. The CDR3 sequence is CASSVASFPGLTDTQYF. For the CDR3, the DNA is TGTGCCAGCAGCGTAGCTTCGTTTCCGGGACTCACAGATACGCAGTATTTT.

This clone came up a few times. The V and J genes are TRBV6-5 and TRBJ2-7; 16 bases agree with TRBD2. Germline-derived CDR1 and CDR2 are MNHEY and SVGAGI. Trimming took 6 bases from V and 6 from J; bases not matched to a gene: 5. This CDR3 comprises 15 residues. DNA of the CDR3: TGTGCCAGCAGCCCGGGACTAGCGGGAGGGTTCGAGCAGTACTTC. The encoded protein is CASSPGLAGGFEQYF.

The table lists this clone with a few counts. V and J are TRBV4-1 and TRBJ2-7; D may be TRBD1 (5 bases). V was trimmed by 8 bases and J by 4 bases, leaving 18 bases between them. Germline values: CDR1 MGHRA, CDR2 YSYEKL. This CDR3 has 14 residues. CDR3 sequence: CASSLTQGEYEQYF. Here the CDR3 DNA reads TGCGCCAGCTCGCTTACTCAGGGTGAATACGAGCAGTACTTC.

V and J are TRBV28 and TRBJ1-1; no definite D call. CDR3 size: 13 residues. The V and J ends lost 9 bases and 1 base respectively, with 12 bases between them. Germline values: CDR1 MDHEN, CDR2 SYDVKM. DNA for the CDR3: TGTGCCAGTGGAGGCAGCCCGAACACTGAAGCTTTCTTT. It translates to CASGGSPNTEAFF.

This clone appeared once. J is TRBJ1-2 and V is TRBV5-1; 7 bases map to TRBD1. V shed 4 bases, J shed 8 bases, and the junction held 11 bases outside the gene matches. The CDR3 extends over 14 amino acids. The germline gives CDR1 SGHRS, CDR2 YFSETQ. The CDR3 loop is CASSTETGQRGYTF. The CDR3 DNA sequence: TGCGCCAGCAGCACAGAAACGGGACAGCGGGGCTACACCTTC. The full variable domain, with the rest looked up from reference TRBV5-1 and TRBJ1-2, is KAGVTQTPRYLIKTRGQQVTLSCSPISGHRSVSWYQQTPGQGLQFLFEYFSETQRNKGNFPGRFSGRQFSNSRSEMNVSTLELGDSALYLCASSTETGQRGYTFGSGTRLTVV.

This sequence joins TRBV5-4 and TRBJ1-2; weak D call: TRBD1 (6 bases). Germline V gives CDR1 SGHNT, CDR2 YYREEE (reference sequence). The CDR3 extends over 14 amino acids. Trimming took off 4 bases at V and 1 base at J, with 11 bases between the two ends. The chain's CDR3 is CASSAEQGNYGYTF. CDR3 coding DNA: TGTGCCAGCAGCGCCGAACAGGGTAACTATGGCTACACCTTC.

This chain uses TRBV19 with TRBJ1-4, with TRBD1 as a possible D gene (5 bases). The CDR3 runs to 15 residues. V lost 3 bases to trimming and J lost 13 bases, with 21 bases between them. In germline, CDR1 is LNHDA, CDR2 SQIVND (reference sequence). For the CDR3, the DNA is TGTGCCAGTAGTATGTTACGGCAGGGTTCGGTTCGACTGTTTTTT. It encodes CASSMLRQGSVRLFF.

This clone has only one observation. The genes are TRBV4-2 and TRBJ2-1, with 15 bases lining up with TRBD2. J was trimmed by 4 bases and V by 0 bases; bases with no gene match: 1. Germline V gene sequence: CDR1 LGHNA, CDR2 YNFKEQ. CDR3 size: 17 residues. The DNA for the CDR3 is TGTGCCAGCAGCCAAGACGGGACTAGCGGGGGGTACAATGAGCAGTTCTTC. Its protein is CASSQDGTSGGYNEQFF.

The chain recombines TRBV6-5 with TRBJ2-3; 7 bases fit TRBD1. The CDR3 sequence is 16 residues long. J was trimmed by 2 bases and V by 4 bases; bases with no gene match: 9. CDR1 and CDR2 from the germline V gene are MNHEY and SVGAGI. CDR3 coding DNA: TGTGCCAGCAGTTGGTCGCCGGGACAGTCCACAGATACGCAGTATTTT. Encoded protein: CASSWSPGQSTDTQYF.

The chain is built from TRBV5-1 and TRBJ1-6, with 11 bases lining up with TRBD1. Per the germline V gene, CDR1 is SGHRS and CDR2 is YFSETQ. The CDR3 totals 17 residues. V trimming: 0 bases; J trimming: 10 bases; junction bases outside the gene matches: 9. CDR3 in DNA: TGCGCCAGCAGCTTGGTGGGACAGGGGGGCGTAGGCTCACCCCTCCACTTT. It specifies CASSLVGQGGVGSPLHF.

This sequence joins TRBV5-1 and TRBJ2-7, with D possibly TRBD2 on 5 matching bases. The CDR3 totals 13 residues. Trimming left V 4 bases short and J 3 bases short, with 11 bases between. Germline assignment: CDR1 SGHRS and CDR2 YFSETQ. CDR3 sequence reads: CASSGGSDYEQYF. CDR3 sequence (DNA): TGCGCCAGCAGCGGCGGGTCCGACTACGAGCAGTACTTC.

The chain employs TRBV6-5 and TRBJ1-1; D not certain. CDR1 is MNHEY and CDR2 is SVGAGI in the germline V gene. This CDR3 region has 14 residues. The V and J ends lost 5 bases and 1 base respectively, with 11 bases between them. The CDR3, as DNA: TGTGCCAGCAGTAACAGCCTTTCGAACACTGAAGCTTTCTTT. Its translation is CASSNSLSNTEAFF.

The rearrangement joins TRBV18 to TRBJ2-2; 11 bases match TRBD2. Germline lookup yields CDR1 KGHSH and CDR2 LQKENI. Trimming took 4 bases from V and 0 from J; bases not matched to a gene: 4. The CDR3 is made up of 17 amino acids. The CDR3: CASSRLAGGANTGELFF. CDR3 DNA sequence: TGTGCCAGCTCACGCCTAGCGGGGGGCGCGAACACCGGGGAGCTGTTTTTT.